Each of the 13 T cell receptor beta chains below was sequenced from the same sample in a study of identical twins. One entry per CDR3 protein, called by TCRdb with MiXCR from the 5' RACE reads. Of a few hundred thousand distinct CDR3 sequences in the sample, under 20% were seen once. The sequenced material came from naive T cells sorted from blood. The receptor set was obtained from a man aged 50 to 59 in good health.

The chain uses TRBV12-3 or TRBV12-4 and TRBJ2-3; 12 nucleotides agree with TRBD2. J was trimmed by 4 bases and V by 6 bases; bases with no gene match: 5. The CDR3 is 15 residues long. CDR3 DNA sequence: TGTGCCAGCAGGACTAGCGGGAGTGTCGCAGATACGCAGTATTTT. This encodes CASRTSGSVADTQYF.

This clonotype was counted only a few times. The chain joins TRBV20-1 to TRBJ1-1; D possibly corresponds to TRBD1 (6 bases). The CDR3 sequence is 15 residues long. Germline V lookup: CDR1 DFQATT, CDR2 SNEGSKA (reference sequence). V lost 7 bases and J 0 bases, leaving 18 bases between the germline ends. CDR3 residues: CSERKPGHLNTEAFF. In nucleotides, the CDR3 is TGCAGTGAGCGGAAACCGGGACACCTGAACACTGAAGCTTTCTTT.

This clonotype came up a few times. The chain is built from TRBV20-1 and TRBJ2-4, with 8 bases lining up with TRBD2. From germline, CDR1 is DFQATT and CDR2 SNEGSKA (reference sequence). Trimming at V came to 0 bases and at J to 8 bases, leaving 6 bases not matched to a gene. CDR3 length: 14 residues. CDR3 sequence (DNA): TGCAGTGCTAGAGATCCGACGGGGGGGGACATTCAGTACTTC. It yields the protein CSARDPTGGDIQYF.

The V gene is TRBV9, the J gene TRBJ2-1; 11 bases match TRBD2. The CDR3 has 15 amino acids. Germline-derived CDR1 and CDR2 are SGDLS and YYNGEE. The V and J ends lost 3 bases and 6 bases, in that order; junction bases with no gene match: 5. CDR3 DNA sequence: TGTGCCAGCAGCGGACCGGGACTAGCGGCCAATGAGCAGTTCTTC. It is translated as CASSGPGLAANEQFF.

V usage is TRBV6-2 or TRBV6-3 and J usage is TRBJ2-5, with D maybe TRBD2 (7 bases). V was shortened by 9 bases and J by 4 bases, with 15 bases between the two germline ends. The CDR3 loop spans 13 amino acids. CDR1 is MNHEY, CDR2 SVGEGT, per germline. The CDR3 here is CASGGPGGETQYF. CDR3 coding DNA: TGTGCCAGTGGGGGGCCGGGAGGAGAGACCCAGTACTTC.

V and J are TRBV7-9 and TRBJ1-4; D not certain. This CDR3 has 12 residues. Between the trimmed V and J ends, which lost 10 bases and 7 bases, there was a span of 13 bases. Germline V gene lookup returns CDR1 SEHNR and CDR2 FQNEAQ (reference sequence). The CDR3 protein is CAIARSGEKLFF. The CDR3 DNA reads TGTGCCATCGCAAGGTCGGGTGAAAAACTGTTTTTT.

The V call is TRBV3-1, the J call TRBJ1-3; TRBD1 might be the D (6 bases). Trimming removed 4 bases at V and 0 bases at J, with 13 bases between. The CDR3 covers 16 residues. Germline V gives CDR1 LGHDT, CDR2 YNNKEL (reference sequence). This chain's CDR3 is CASSLWGGNSGNTIYF. The CDR3 DNA follows: TGTGCCAGCAGCCTCTGGGGGGGCAACTCTGGAAACACCATATATTTT.

This clonotype appeared many times. This chain joins TRBV9 and TRBJ1-1; no reliable D call. CDR1 is SGDLS, CDR2 YYNGEE, per germline. This CDR3 contains 17 residues. V was clipped by 5 bases and J by 2 bases, with 22 bases between them. CDR3 DNA sequence: TGTGCCAGCAGACTAGAAGACCGGGGAGCGAGAAACACTGAAGCTTTCTTT. This encodes CASRLEDRGARNTEAFF.

This clonotype has only a few counts. The DNA for the CDR3 is TGTGCCATCAGTGATTTGGAGCGGGGGGAGCTGTTTTTT. Its protein product is CAISDLERGELFF. The V gene is TRBV10-3, the J gene TRBJ2-2; TRBD2 is a possible D gene (5 bases). V was cut by 3 bases and J by 8 bases, with 10 bases left in between. The germline V gene encodes CDR1 ENHRY and CDR2 SYGVKD. This CDR3 is built from 13 residues.

This clonotype has a count of ten or more. This chain uses TRBV5-1 with TRBJ2-7; maybe TRBD1 (6 bases). This CDR3 is 14 amino acids long. V shed 4 bases and J shed 6 bases, with 17 bases lying between them. CDR1 SGHRS and CDR2 YFSETQ come from the germline V gene. CDR3 nucleotides: TGCGCCAGCAGCAAACAGGGACCCCCGGGCGAGCAGTACTTC. Amino acids: CASSKQGPPGEQYF.

CDR3 protein: CASSRDYPGTQYF. CDR3 DNA: TGTGCCAGCAGTAGGGACTACCCGGGGACGCAGTATTTT. The chain carries TRBV5-4 and TRBJ2-3, with 7 bases fitting TRBD2. With V trimmed by 5 bases and J by 9 bases, 9 bases remained unmatched. The CDR3 has 13 amino acids. Per germline, CDR1 SGHNT and CDR2 YYREEE (reference sequence).

This clonotype was seen at least ten times. The chain carries TRBV5-4 and TRBJ1-6; a weak D match, TRBD1 (5 bases). The ends were cut back, 4 bases at V and 2 bases at J, with 10 bases in the middle. The germline V gene has CDR1 SGHNT and CDR2 YYREEE (reference sequence). The CDR3 has 15 amino acids. CDR3 DNA: TGTGCCAGCAGCGGACCGGGACCCTATAATTCACCCCTCCACTTT. This translates into CASSGPGPYNSPLHF. The complete variable domain, with remaining parts taken from reference TRBV5-4 and TRBJ1-6, reads ETGVTQSPTHLIKTRGQQVTLRCSSQSGHNTVSWYQQALGQGPQFIFQYYREEENGRGNFPPRFSGLQFPNYSSELNVNALELDDSALYLCASSGPGPYNSPLHFGNGTRLTVT.

The chain has TRBV5-5 and TRBJ2-7; TRBD1 aligns across 7 bases. Germline lookup yields CDR1 SGHKS and CDR2 YYEKEE (reference sequence). This CDR3 contains 13 residues. Germline trimming cut 3 bases from V and 5 bases from J; bases unmatched to any gene: 5. CDR3 bases: TGTGCCAGCAGCTCGACAGGGCCCCACGAGCAGTACTTC. Translation: CASSSTGPHEQYF. The full variable domain, completed using reference TRBV5-5 and TRBJ2-7, is DAGVTQSPTHLIKTRGQQVTLRCSPISGHKSVSWYQQVLGQGPQFIFQYYEKEERGRGNFPDRFSARQFPNYSSELNVNALLLGDSALYLCASSSTGPHEQYFGPGTRLTVT.